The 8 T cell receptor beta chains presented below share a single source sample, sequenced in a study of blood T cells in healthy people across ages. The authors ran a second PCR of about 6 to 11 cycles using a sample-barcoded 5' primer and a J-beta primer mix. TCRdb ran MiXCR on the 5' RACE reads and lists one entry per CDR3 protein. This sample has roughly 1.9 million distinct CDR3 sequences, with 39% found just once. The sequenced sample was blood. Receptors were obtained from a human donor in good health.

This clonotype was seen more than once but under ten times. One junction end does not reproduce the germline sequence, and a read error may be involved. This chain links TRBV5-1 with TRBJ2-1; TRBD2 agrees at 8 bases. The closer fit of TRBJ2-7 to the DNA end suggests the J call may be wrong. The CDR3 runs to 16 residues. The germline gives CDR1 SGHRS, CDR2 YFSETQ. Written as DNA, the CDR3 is TGCACCAGCAGCGCTAGGCCAGCGGGGGATTACAATGAGCAGTACTTC. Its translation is CTSSARPAGDYNEQYF.

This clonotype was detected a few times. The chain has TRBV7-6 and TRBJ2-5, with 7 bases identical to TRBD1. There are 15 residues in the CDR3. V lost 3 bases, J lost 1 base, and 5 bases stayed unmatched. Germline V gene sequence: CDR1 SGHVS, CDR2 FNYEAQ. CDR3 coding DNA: TGTGCCAGCAGCTTCAATGCAGGGGGCCAAGAGACCCAGTACTTC. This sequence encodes CASSFNAGGQETQYF.

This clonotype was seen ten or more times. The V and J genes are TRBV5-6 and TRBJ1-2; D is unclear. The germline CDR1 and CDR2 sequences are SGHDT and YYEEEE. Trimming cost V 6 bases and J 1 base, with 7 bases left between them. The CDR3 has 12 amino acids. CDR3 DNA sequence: TGTGCCAGCACCTTCGATAACTATGGCTACACCTTC. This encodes CASTFDNYGYTF.

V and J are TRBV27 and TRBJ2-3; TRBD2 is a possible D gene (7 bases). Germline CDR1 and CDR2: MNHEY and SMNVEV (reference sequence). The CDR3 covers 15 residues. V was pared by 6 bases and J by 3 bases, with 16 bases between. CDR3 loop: CASRTWGGLTDTQYF. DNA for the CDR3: TGTGCCAGCAGAACCTGGGGGGGGCTGACAGATACGCAGTATTTT.

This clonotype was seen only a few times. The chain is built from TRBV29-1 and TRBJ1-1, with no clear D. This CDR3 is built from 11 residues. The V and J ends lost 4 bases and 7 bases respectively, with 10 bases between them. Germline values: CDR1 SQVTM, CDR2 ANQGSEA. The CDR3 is CSVVEQFEAFF. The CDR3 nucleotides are TGCAGCGTTGTTGAACAGTTTGAAGCTTTCTTT.

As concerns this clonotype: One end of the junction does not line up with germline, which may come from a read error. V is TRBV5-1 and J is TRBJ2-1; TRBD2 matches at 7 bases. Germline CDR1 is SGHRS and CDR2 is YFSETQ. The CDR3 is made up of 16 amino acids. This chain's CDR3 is CTSRRFDGGVGNEQFF. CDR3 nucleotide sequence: TGCACCAGCAGGCGTTTTGATGGGGGGGTCGGCAATGAGCAGTTCTTC.

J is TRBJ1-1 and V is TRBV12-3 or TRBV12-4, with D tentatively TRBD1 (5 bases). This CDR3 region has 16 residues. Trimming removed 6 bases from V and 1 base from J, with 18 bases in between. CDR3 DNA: TGTGCCAGCAGCTTGCTCGGGGGGGTTTGGAACACTGAAGCTTTCTTT. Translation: CASSLLGGVWNTEAFF.

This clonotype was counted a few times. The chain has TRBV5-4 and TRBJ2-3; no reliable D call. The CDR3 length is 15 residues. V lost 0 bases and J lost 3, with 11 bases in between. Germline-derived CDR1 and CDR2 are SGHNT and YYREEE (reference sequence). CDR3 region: CASSLAGRLTDTQYF. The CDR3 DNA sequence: TGTGCCAGCAGCTTGGCGGGCAGGTTAACAGATACGCAGTATTTT.